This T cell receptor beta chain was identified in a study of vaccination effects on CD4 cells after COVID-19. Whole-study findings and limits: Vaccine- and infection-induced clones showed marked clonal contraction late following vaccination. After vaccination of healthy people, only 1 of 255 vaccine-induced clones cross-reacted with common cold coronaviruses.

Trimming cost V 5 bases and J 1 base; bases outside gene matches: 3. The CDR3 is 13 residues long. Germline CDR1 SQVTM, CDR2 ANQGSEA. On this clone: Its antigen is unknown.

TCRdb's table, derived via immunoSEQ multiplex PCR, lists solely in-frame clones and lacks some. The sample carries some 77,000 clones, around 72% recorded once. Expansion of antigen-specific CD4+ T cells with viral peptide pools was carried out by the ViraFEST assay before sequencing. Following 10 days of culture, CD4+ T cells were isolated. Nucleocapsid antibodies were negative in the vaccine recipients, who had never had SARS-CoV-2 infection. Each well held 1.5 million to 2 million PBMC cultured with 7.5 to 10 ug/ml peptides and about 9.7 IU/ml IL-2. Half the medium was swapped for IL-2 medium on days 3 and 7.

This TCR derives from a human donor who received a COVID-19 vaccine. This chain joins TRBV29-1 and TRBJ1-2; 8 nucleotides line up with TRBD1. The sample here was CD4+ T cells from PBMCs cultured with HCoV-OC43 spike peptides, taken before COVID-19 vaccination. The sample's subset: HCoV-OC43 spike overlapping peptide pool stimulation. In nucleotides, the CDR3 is TGCAGCGTTTACAGGGGGTTTAACTATGGCTACACCTTC. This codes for CSVYRGFNYGYTF.